The T cell receptor (beta chain) described here comes from a study of tumour-infiltrating T cells in Burkitt lymphoma. Across the whole study: Productive clonality predicted overall and progression-free survival.

TCRdb's copy holds only in-frame clones and misses some; the assay was immunoSEQ multiplex PCR. The sample includes approximately 2,000 clones, 15% to 20% of them seen just once. The CDR3 is made up of 15 amino acids. Losses at the gene ends were 7 bases for V and 8 bases for J; bases not matched to a gene: 7. Germline assignment: CDR1 MNHEY and CDR2 SVGAGI. This clone has a handful of counts. Input material: tumor tissue. This clonotype was sampled from a human donor with diffuse large B-cell lymphoma. This chain connects TRBV6-5 to TRBJ2-1; TRBD2 aligns across 14 bases. The CDR3 here is CASTEGLAGGDEQFF. Written as DNA, the CDR3 is TGTGCCAGCACCGAAGGACTAGCGGGGGGCGATGAGCAGTTCTTC.